Presented here are 9 T cell receptor beta chains from one specimen sequenced in a study of human T cells and chemical hapten exposure. Time point given: patch test 3, about 24 weeks after DPC sensitization. Indicated treatment: therapeutic diphenylcyclopropenone sensitization with weekly scalp DPC. TCRdb fed the RACE reads into MiXCR, producing one record per CDR3 protein. The profile shows about 30,000 distinct CDR3 sequences, more than 5% of them singletons. The material was whole blood, obtained in connection with sensitization to the hapten diphenylcyclopropenone (DPC). The receptor set was obtained from a young man with alopecia areata. Some clones in this sample may be carry-over from other donors' samples.

The table lists this clonotype with many counts. J is TRBJ2-7 and V is TRBV10-2, with D uncertain. The germline CDR1 and CDR2 sequences are WSHSY and SAAADI. V was shortened by 3 bases and J by 0 bases, with 9 bases between the two germline ends. This CDR3 has 14 residues. The CDR3 nucleotides are TGCGCCAGCAGTGAACCTGTCAGCTCCTACGAGCAGTACTTC. Translation: CASSEPVSSYEQYF.

Many counts were recorded for this clonotype. The gene calls are TRBV10-3 and TRBJ2-1, with D perhaps given as TRBD1 or TRBD2 (5 bases each). Germline V gives CDR1 ENHRY, CDR2 SYGVKD. The CDR3 spans 17 residues. V dropped 7 bases and J dropped 2 bases, with 21 bases sitting between them. CDR3 in amino acids: CAITATDGTVAYNEQFF. CDR3 DNA: TGTGCCATCACCGCGACGGACGGGACGGTGGCCTACAATGAGCAGTTCTTC.

This clonotype has a count of ten or more. The chain recombines TRBV3-1 with TRBJ1-2, with a weak D call TRBD1 (6 bases). V shed 8 bases and J shed 0 bases, with 16 bases lying between them. This CDR3 region has 15 residues. In germline, CDR1 is LGHDT, CDR2 YNNKEL (reference sequence). The CDR3 spells CASYGEGEANYGYTF. CDR3 nucleotide sequence: TGTGCCAGCTACGGAGAGGGGGAGGCTAACTATGGCTACACCTTC.

This clonotype was counted between two and nine times. The rearrangement joins TRBV6-1 to TRBJ2-7; TRBD2 matches at 11 bases. Germline V gene lookup returns CDR1 MNHNS and CDR2 SASEGT. V dropped 7 bases and J dropped 6; count of bases not matched to a gene: 11. The CDR3 runs to 15 residues. This CDR3 is CASTPTSGTSSEQYF. The CDR3 DNA sequence: TGTGCCAGCACCCCGACTAGCGGGACCTCCAGCGAGCAGTACTTC.

Many counts were recorded for this clonotype. This chain links TRBV11-2 with TRBJ1-1; D is possibly TRBD1 (5 bases). V shed 1 base and J shed 4 bases, with 7 bases lying between them. The V gene's germline CDR1 is SGHAT and CDR2 FQNNGV. This CDR3 has 13 amino acids. This chain's CDR3 is CASSLVGGTEAFF. The CDR3 DNA sequence: TGTGCCAGCAGCTTAGTTGGGGGCACTGAAGCTTTCTTT.

There are many counts of this clonotype. The gene calls are TRBV10-2 and TRBJ2-1, with a tentative D call TRBD2 (6 bases). V shed 2 bases and J shed 13 bases, with 15 bases lying between them. CDR1 and CDR2 (germline): WSHSY, SAAADI. This CDR3 comprises 13 residues. CDR3 sequence: CASSESNAGNQFF. The CDR3 nucleotides read TGCGCCAGCAGTGAGAGTAATGCGGGGAACCAGTTCTTC.

This sequence joins TRBV6-5 and TRBJ1-1; no clear D. The CDR3 is 14 residues long. The germline V gene has CDR1 MNHEY and CDR2 SVGAGI. V was clipped by 10 bases and J by 0 bases, with 15 bases between them. Written as DNA, the CDR3 is TGTGCCACCCAGTGGAGCAGCTTGAACACTGAAGCTTTCTTT. This encodes CATQWSSLNTEAFF.

In its sample, this clonotype was seen many times. The gene calls are TRBV7-2 and TRBJ2-3; 7 nucleotides agree with TRBD2. V shed 1 base, J shed 1 base, and the junction held 8 bases outside the gene matches. This CDR3 has 17 residues. Germline CDR1 and CDR2: SGHTA and FQGNSA. The CDR3 sequence: CASSLEAAGRRTDTQYF. The DNA of the CDR3 is TGTGCCAGCAGCTTAGAGGCAGCGGGACGACGCACAGATACGCAGTATTTT.

This clonotype was seen ten or more times. V gene TRBV12-3 or TRBV12-4 combines with J gene TRBJ2-2; D is unclear. This CDR3 has 13 amino acids. V lost 4 bases and J lost 0, with 3 bases in between. The CDR3: CASSSSNTGELFF. DNA for the CDR3: TGTGCCAGCAGTTCGTCGAACACCGGGGAGCTGTTTTTT.